These 7 T cell receptor beta chains were sequenced from one sample in a study of control samples from healthy donors and cancer patients. TCRdb's table, derived via immunoSEQ multiplex PCR, lists solely in-frame clones and lacks some. The data hold more than 140,000 clones, with around 94% observed a single time. Sequencing was carried out using blood. These receptors originate from a man aged 40-50 years in good health.

The rearrangement links TRBV18 to TRBJ1-2; 7 nucleotides line up with TRBD1. V trimming: 4 bases; J trimming: 8 bases; junction bases outside the gene matches: 7. CDR1 and CDR2 (germline): KGHSH, LQKENI. The CDR3 runs 13 residues. The DNA of the CDR3 is TGTGCCAGCTCACACGACAGGGCGGGAGGCTACACCTTC. It codes for CASSHDRAGGYTF.

This rearrangement joins TRBV6-2 or TRBV6-3 to TRBJ2-7; 7 nucleotides agree with TRBD2. Germline CDR1 is MNHEY and CDR2 is SVGEGT. Losses at the gene ends were 5 bases for V and 0 bases for J; bases not matched to a gene: 4. The CDR3 runs to 14 residues. CDR3 sequence reads: CASSSRGGSYEQYF. For the CDR3, the DNA is TGTGCCAGCAGTAGTCGCGGGGGCTCCTACGAGCAGTACTTC.

The rearrangement uses TRBV4-1 and TRBJ1-2; 7 positions match TRBD1. Losses at the gene ends were 0 bases for V and 4 bases for J; bases not matched to a gene: 8. From germline, CDR1 is MGHRA and CDR2 YSYEKL. CDR3 length: 16 residues. CDR3 protein: CASSQDRAGGSYGYTF. For the CDR3, the DNA is TGCGCCAGCAGCCAAGATAGGGCAGGGGGGAGCTATGGCTACACCTTC.

The gene calls are TRBV7-2 and TRBJ2-7, with D perhaps TRBD1 or TRBD2 (5 bases each). Trimming took off 4 bases at V and 4 bases at J, with 14 bases between the two ends. There are 14 residues in the CDR3. CDR1 and CDR2 from the germline V gene are SGHTA and FQGNSA. CDR3 nucleotide sequence: TGTGCCAGCAGCTCCGGGACGGGACCGTACGAGCAGTACTTC. The encoded protein is CASSSGTGPYEQYF.

This clone occurred once. The chain is built from TRBV11-2 and TRBJ2-1; D might be TRBD2 (5 bases). The V and J ends lost 0 bases and 7 bases respectively, with 7 bases between them. This CDR3 region has 13 residues. Germline lookup yields CDR1 SGHAT and CDR2 FQNNGV. The CDR3 is CASSLEPGNEQFF. The CDR3 DNA reads TGTGCCAGCAGCTTAGAACCGGGGAATGAGCAGTTCTTC.

The chain joins TRBV5-6 to TRBJ1-1; 8 positions agree with TRBD1. The trim removed 4 bases at V and 3 bases at J, leaving 8 bases unmatched. CDR1 SGHDT and CDR2 YYEEEE come from the germline V gene. There are 15 residues in the CDR3. DNA of the CDR3: TGTGCCAGCAGCCTTCTGGGACAGGAGGACACTGAAGCTTTCTTT. Protein product: CASSLLGQEDTEAFF.

The rearrangement joins TRBV28 to TRBJ2-7; maybe TRBD1 (6 bases). This CDR3 has 14 amino acids. The ends were cut back, 5 bases at V and 4 bases at J, with 15 bases in the middle. CDR1 MDHEN and CDR2 SYDVKM come from the germline V gene. The DNA of the CDR3 is TGTGCCAGCAGTACACAGGGTTTTTCGTACGAGCAGTACTTC. Amino acids: CASSTQGFSYEQYF.